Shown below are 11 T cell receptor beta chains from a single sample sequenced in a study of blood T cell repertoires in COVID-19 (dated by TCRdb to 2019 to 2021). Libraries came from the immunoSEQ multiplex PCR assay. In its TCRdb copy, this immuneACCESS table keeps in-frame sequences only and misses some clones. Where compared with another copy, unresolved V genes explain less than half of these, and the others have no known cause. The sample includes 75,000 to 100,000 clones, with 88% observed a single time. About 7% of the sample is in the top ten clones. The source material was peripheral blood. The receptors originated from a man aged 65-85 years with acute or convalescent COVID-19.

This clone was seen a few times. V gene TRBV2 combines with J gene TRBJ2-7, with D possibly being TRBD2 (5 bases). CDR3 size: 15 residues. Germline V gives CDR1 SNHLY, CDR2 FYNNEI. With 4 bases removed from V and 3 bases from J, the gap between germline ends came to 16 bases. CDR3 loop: CASSARDFAGYEQYF. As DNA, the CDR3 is TGTGCCAGCAGTGCCCGAGACTTTGCGGGCTACGAGCAGTACTTC.

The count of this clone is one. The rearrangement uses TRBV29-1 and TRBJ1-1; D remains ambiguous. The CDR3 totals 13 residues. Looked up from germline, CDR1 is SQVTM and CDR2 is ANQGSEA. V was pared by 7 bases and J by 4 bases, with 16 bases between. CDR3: CSGAGEFGTEAFF. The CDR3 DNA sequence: TGCAGCGGGGCCGGGGAATTCGGCACTGAAGCTTTCTTT.

In DNA, the CDR3 is TGCGCCAGCAGTAGGACCGGGGGTGGGCCCCAGCATTTT. Its protein is CASSRTGGGPQHF. The rearrangement links TRBV5-1 to TRBJ1-5; D perhaps matches TRBD1 (5 bases). The germline V gene encodes CDR1 SGHRS and CDR2 YFSETQ. V was pared by 5 bases and J by 9 bases, with 15 bases between. This CDR3 has 13 residues.

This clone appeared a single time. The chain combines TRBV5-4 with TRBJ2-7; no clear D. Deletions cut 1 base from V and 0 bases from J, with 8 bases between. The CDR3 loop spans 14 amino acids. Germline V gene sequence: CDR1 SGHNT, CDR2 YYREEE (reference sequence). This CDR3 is CASSLSSVSYEQYF. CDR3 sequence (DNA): TGTGCCAGCAGCTTGTCCAGTGTCTCCTACGAGCAGTACTTC.

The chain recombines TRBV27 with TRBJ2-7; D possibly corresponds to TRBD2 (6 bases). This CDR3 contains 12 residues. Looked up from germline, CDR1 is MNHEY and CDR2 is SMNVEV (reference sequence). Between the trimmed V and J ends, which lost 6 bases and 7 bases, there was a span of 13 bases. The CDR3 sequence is CASSSAGLEQYF. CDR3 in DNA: TGTGCCAGCAGCTCGGCGGGACTGGAGCAGTACTTC.

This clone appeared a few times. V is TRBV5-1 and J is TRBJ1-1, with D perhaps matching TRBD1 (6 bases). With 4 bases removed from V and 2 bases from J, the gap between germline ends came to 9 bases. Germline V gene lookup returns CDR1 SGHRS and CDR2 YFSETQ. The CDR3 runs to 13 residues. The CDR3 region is CASSPGDNTEAFF. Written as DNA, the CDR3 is TGCGCCAGCAGCCCAGGGGATAACACTGAAGCTTTCTTT.

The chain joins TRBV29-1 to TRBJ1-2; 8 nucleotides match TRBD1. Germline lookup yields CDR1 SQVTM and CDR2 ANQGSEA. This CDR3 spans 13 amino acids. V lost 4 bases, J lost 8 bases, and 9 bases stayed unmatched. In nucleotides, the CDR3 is TGCAGCGTTGGAAATACAGGGGGTAAAGGCTACACCTTC. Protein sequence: CSVGNTGGKGYTF.

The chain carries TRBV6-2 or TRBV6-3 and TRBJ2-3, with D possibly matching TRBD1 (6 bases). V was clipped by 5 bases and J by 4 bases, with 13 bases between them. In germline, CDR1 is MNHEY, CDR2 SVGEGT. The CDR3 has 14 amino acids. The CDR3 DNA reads TGTGCCAGCAGTCCCTTCAGGGGTTCAGATACGCAGTATTTT. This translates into CASSPFRGSDTQYF.

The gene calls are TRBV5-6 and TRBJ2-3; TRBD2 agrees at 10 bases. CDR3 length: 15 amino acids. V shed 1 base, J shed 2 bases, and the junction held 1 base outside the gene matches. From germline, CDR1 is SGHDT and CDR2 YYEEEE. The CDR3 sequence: CASSLLAGATDTQYF. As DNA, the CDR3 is TGTGCCAGCAGCTTGCTAGCGGGGGCCACAGATACGCAGTATTTT.

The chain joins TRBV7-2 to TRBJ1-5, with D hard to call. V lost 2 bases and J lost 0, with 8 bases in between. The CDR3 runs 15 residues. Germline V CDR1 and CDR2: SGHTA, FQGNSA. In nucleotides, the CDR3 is TGTGCCAGCAGCTTATCCCCAGGTAGCAATCAGCCCCAGCATTTT. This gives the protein CASSLSPGSNQPQHF. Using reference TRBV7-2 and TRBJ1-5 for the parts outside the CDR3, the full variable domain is GAGVSQSPSNKVTEKGKDVELRCDPISGHTALYWYRQSLGQGLEFLIYFQGNSAPDKSGLPSDRFSAERTGGSVSTLTIQRTQQEDSAVYLCASSLSPGSNQPQHFGDGTRLSIL.

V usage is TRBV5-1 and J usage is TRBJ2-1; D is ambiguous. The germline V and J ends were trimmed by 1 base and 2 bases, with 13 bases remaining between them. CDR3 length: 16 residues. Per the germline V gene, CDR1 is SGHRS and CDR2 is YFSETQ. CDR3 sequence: CASSLSAGLTYNEQFF. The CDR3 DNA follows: TGCGCCAGCAGCTTGTCCGCAGGATTGACCTACAATGAGCAGTTCTTC.